A single TCR beta chain is shown here with its context. In the source study's methods: The authors estimated nucleated cell counts from reference gene primer amplification. Libraries were prepared by immunoSEQ multiplex PCR; TCRdb keeps only in-frame clonotypes and omits some of them. Clonal size and the V and J genes are those of that table, whereas D and trimming came from the DNA. The table includes 150,000 to 160,000 clones, 70% to 85% detected once. These data come from a study of blood T cell repertoires in COVID-19. Study-wide background: From the United States, Italy and Spain came samples of acute and convalescent COVID-19. Sources were T cells, B-cell-depleted T cells, or PBMCs; the material itself was cDNA or gDNA.

Germline assignment: CDR1 MGHRA and CDR2 YSYEKL. V lost 0 bases to trimming and J lost 4 bases, with 12 bases between them. The CDR3 spans 15 residues. The sequence was collected from a woman between 50 and 59 years old with acute or convalescent COVID-19. The material sequenced was peripheral blood. This chain links TRBV4-1 with TRBJ1-2; TRBD1 might be the D (6 bases). The CDR3, as DNA: TGCGCCAGCAGCCAAGAAGGGCAGGGGCCCTATGGCTACACCTTC. Its protein product is CASSQEGQGPYGYTF.